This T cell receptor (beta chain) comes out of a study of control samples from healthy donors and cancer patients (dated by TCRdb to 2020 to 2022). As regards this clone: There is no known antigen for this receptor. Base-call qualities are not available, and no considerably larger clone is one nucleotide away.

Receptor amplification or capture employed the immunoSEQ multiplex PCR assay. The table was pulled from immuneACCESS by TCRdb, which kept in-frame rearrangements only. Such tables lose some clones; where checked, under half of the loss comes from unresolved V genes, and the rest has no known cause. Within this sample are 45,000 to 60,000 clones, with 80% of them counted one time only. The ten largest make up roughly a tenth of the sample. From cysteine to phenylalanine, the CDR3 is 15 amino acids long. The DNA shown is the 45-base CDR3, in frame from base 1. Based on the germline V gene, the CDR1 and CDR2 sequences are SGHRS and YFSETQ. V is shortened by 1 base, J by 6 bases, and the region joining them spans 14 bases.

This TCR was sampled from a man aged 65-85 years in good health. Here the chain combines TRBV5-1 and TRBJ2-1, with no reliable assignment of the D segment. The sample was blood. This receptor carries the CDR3 CASSLFGTAVNEQFF. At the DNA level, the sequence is TGCGCCAGCAGCTTGTTTGGTACAGCCGTCAATGAGCAGTTCTTC.